These T cell receptor beta chains were read from a single sample in a study of blood T cell repertoires in COVID-19. Method: immunoSEQ multiplex PCR; TCRdb's copy keeps in-frame clones and lacks some. The sample lists about 230,000 clones; about 85% were seen once. The sample was peripheral blood. The source is a man aged 35-49 years with acute or convalescent COVID-19. Each CDR3 is given with its conserved first and last residue. Each record gives: clone size, V gene, J gene, CDR3 protein. Size values are once, few and many counts, or a class for expanded clones, and some rows have none.

size: .; V: TRBV7-9; J: TRBJ1-4; CDR3: CASSPEGVREKLFF
size: .; V: TRBV27; J: TRBJ1-1; CDR3: CASNLSGGRTEAFF
size: .; V: TRBV3-1/TRBV3-2; J: TRBJ2-2; CDR3: CASNPGAATGELFF
size: .; V: TRBV5-4; J: TRBJ1-2; CDR3: CASSFRAQGAKGYTF
size: .; V: TRBV20-1; J: TRBJ2-7; CDR3: CSASLRLQTYEQYF
size: once; V: TRBV5-6; J: TRBJ2-5; CDR3: CASSLEARETQYF
size: .; V: TRBV7-9; J: TRBJ2-3; CDR3: CASSPSGGSTDTQYF
size: few; V: TRBV7-2; J: TRBJ2-7; CDR3: CASSFTSGGTYEQYF
size: .; V: TRBV4-2; J: TRBJ2-6; CDR3: CASSQATGRPSGANVLTF
size: .; V: TRBV19; J: TRBJ1-2; CDR3: CASSETLRGTGAGYTF
size: once; V: TRBV10-3; J: TRBJ2-5; CDR3: CAISEPGGQGFQETQYF
size: .; V: TRBV7-8; J: TRBJ2-3; CDR3: CASSLEGGGIRYTQYF
size: .; V: TRBV7-9; J: TRBJ2-7; CDR3: CASSLEAAEQYF
size: .; V: TRBV5-4; J: TRBJ1-1; CDR3: CASSLGGSRGVYTEAFF
size: .; V: TRBV7-3; J: TRBJ1-4; CDR3: CASSLSPRDEKLFF
size: .; V: TRBV6-2/TRBV6-3; J: TRBJ1-3; CDR3: CASSYRRDRRDTIYF
size: .; V: TRBV6-5; J: TRBJ2-7; CDR3: CASSLTGMGTYEQYF
size: .; V: TRBV3-1/TRBV3-2; J: TRBJ2-3; CDR3: CASSHGQGYDTQYF
size: .; V: TRBV24-1; J: TRBJ1-1; CDR3: CATSEPDRAEAFF
size: .; V: TRBV6-5; J: TRBJ2-2; CDR3: CASSYRQGALELFF
size: .; V: TRBV28; J: TRBJ2-3; CDR3: CASTYSGGVTTDTQYF
size: .; V: TRBV5-1; J: TRBJ1-3; CDR3: CASRGTTSSGNTIYF
size: few; V: TRBV7-9; J: TRBJ1-1; CDR3: CASSLALGRNTEAFF
size: .; V: TRBV28; J: TRBJ2-2; CDR3: CASSFWQNTGELFF
size: .; V: TRBV7-2; J: TRBJ2-7; CDR3: CASSPQGSLYEQYF
size: .; V: TRBV13; J: TRBJ2-7; CDR3: CASSFELVLSEQYF
size: .; V: TRBV12-3/TRBV12-4; J: TRBJ1-1; CDR3: CASSSAPGTEAFF
size: .; V: TRBV6-5; J: TRBJ1-3; CDR3: CASSYPGESSGNTIYF
size: .; V: TRBV21-1; J: TRBJ2-7; CDR3: CASSKGPPQGARDEQYF